The 3 T cell receptor beta chains listed next were all sequenced from one sample in a study of shared clonotypes between healthy human individuals. Generated by immunoSEQ multiplex PCR, the TCRdb table keeps only in-frame clones and is missing some. The sample shows millions of clones, just over 90% of them seen only once. The sequenced sample was naive CD4+ T cells sorted from blood. The subset was: CD45RA+ positively selected. These receptors all come from a man aged 18 to 29 in good health.

This chain connects TRBV6-4 to TRBJ2-7, with 9 bases identical to TRBD1. Losses at the gene ends were 4 bases for V and 4 bases for J; bases not matched to a gene: 5. Germline lookup yields CDR1 MRHNA and CDR2 SNTAGT. The CDR3 length is 14 residues. The CDR3 sequence: CASSVNRGRYEQYF. CDR3 coding DNA: TGTGCCAGCAGTGTTAACAGGGGGCGTTACGAGCAGTACTTC.

J is TRBJ2-1 and V is TRBV30; 9 bases line up with TRBD2. The CDR3 length is 13 residues. The V and J ends lost 0 bases and 16 bases, in that order; junction bases with no gene match: 10. Germline V gene data show CDR1 as GTSNPN and CDR2 as SVGIG (reference sequence). Here the CDR3 DNA reads TGTGCCTGGAGTGTACAACTAGCGGGTTTCTTATTCTTC. Protein product: CAWSVQLAGFLFF.

The rearrangement links TRBV7-2 to TRBJ2-1, with D uncertain. CDR1 and CDR2 from the germline V gene are SGHTA and FQGNSA. CDR3 length: 17 amino acids. Trimming stripped 0 bases from V and 0 bases from J, with 12 bases between. The CDR3 bases are TGTGCCAGCAGCTTAGCTTGGGTATTCAGCTCCTACAATGAGCAGTTCTTC. The encoded protein is CASSLAWVFSSYNEQFF.